Shown below are 13 T cell receptor beta chains from a single sample sequenced in a study of metastatic and nonmetastatic thyroid tumors. Prior to thyroid surgery, none of the patients had received any treatment. TCRdb re-called the PCR reads through MiXCR. The profile covers around 15,000 clones, with under 25% appearing a single time and over 7.5% taken by the ten largest. The sequencing input was tumor tissue. The receptors originated from a female donor with papillary thyroid cancer or a benign thyroid nodule (not recorded which). Some clones in this sample may be carry-over from other donors' samples.

This clone was seen only a few times. This CDR3 is missing its conserved last phenylalanine or tryptophan, likely due to a read error. This chain uses TRBV12-3 or TRBV12-4 with TRBJ2-7; D is undetermined. Trimming left V 1 base short and J 3 bases short, with 13 bases between. There are 15 residues in the CDR3. For the CDR3, the DNA is TGTGCCAGCAGTTTAGGGGCCGCCAACGGCTACGAGCAGTACTCC. It translates to CASSLGAANGYEQYS.

At least ten counts were recorded for this clone. This sequence joins TRBV19 and TRBJ2-2; TRBD1 matches 7 bases. V dropped 7 bases and J dropped 7; count of bases not matched to a gene: 6. CDR3 length: 13 amino acids. Germline V gene lookup returns CDR1 LNHDA and CDR2 SQIVND (reference sequence). The CDR3 region is CASNRQGIGELFF. CDR3 nucleotides: TGTGCCAGTAACAGACAGGGAATCGGGGAGCTGTTTTTT.

The chain is built from TRBV30 and TRBJ2-1; 13 positions agree with TRBD2. With V trimmed by 5 bases and J by 6 bases, 10 bases remained unmatched. The CDR3 extends over 16 amino acids. Germline V gives CDR1 GTSNPN, CDR2 SVGIG (reference sequence). The DNA for the CDR3 is TGTGCCTGGGATGGCGGACTAGCGGGAGTTGGCAATGAGCAGTTCTTC. Translating it yields CAWDGGLAGVGNEQFF. Variable domain in full (rest from reference TRBV30 and TRBJ2-1): SQTIHQWPATLVQPVGSPLSLECTVEGTSNPNLYWYRQAAGRGLQLLFYSVGIGQISSEVPQNLSASRPQDRQFILSSKKLLLSDSGFYLCAWDGGLAGVGNEQFFGPGTRLTVL.

This clone was seen many times. V usage is TRBV20-1 and J usage is TRBJ2-5; 7 positions match TRBD1. V was pared by 7 bases and J by 3 bases, with 11 bases of the junction left unmatched. CDR1 and CDR2 (germline): DFQATT, SNEGSKA (reference sequence). The length of the CDR3 is 14 residues. CDR3 bases: TGCAGTGTTGAGAAGAGGGACAGAAAAGAGACCCAGTACTTC. Residues: CSVEKRDRKETQYF.

This clone was picked up a small number of times. The CDR3 bases are TGTGCCAGTTCTGACACCTTCAATGAGCAGTTCTTC. It encodes CASSDTFNEQFF. The V and J genes are TRBV19 and TRBJ2-1; D not resolved. Trimming removed 8 bases at V and 6 bases at J, with 11 bases between. The CDR3 covers 12 residues. Germline loops: CDR1 LNHDA, CDR2 SQIVND (reference sequence).

This clone was seen only a few times. A much larger clone sits a single nucleotide away, making a read error possible. The CDR3 spells CAISDPGLYTGELFF. CDR3 coding DNA: TGTGCCATCAGTGACCCGGGACTGTACACCGGGGAGCTGTTTTTT. The chain couples TRBV25-1 to TRBJ2-2; D perhaps matches TRBD2 (6 bases). The CDR3 spans 15 residues. Germline V gene data show CDR1 as MGHDK and CDR2 as SYGVNS.

The sample holds a few counts of this clone. J is TRBJ2-3 and V is TRBV27; D gene uncertain. V lost 4 bases to trimming and J lost 9 bases, with 17 bases between them. This CDR3 region has 14 residues. Germline CDR1 is MNHEY and CDR2 is SMNVEV (reference sequence). The chain's CDR3 is CASSSLGPTTTQYF. Written as DNA, the CDR3 is TGTGCCAGCAGTTCACTGGGTCCTACTACGACGCAGTATTTT.

V gene TRBV4-2 combines with J gene TRBJ1-4; 8 bases agree with TRBD1. This CDR3 is 15 amino acids long. Trimming cost V 3 bases and J 7 bases; bases outside gene matches: 7. Germline V gene sequence: CDR1 LGHNA, CDR2 YNFKEQ. The CDR3: CASSQYSGGSEKLFF. The CDR3, as DNA: TGTGCCAGCAGCCAGTATTCAGGGGGCAGTGAAAAACTGTTTTTT.

The V gene is TRBV7-6, the J gene TRBJ2-7, with D possibly TRBD1 on 5 matching bases. The CDR3 has 17 residues. CDR1 SGHVS and CDR2 FNYEAQ come from the germline V gene. V dropped 1 base and J dropped 2 bases, with 18 bases sitting between them. The chain's CDR3 is CASSLGINARVPYEQYF. CDR3 bases: TGTGCCAGCAGCTTAGGGATTAACGCCAGGGTCCCCTACGAGCAGTACTTC. The full variable domain, with the rest looked up from reference TRBV7-6 and TRBJ2-7, is GAGVSQSPRYKVTKRGQDVALRCDPISGHVSLYWYRQALGQGPEFLTYFNYEAQQDKSGLPNDRFSAERPEGSISTLTIQRTEQRDSAMYRCASSLGINARVPYEQYFGPGTRLTVT.

The table lists this clone with many counts. The gene calls are TRBV19 and TRBJ1-1; D unclear. Germline V lookup: CDR1 LNHDA, CDR2 SQIVND (reference sequence). Between the trimmed V and J ends, which lost 7 bases and 4 bases, there was a span of 16 bases. CDR3 length: 14 residues. CDR3 in amino acids: CASMAGRLGTEAFF. The CDR3 DNA reads TGTGCCAGTATGGCGGGCAGACTGGGCACTGAAGCTTTCTTT. The full variable domain, in which reference TRBV19 and TRBJ1-1 provide the parts outside the CDR3, is DGGITQSPKYLFRKEGQNVTLSCEQNLNHDAMYWYRQDPGQGLRLIYYSQIVNDFQKGDIAEGYSVSREKKESFPLTVTSAQKNPTAFYLCASMAGRLGTEAFFGQGTRLTVV.

The CDR3 DNA follows: TGCGCCAGCAGCTTGGATAGCGGGAGAACAGATACGCAGTATTTT. Protein: CASSLDSGRTDTQYF. The rearrangement uses TRBV5-1 and TRBJ2-3, with 9 bases lining up with TRBD2. The J segment lost 3 bases and the V segment lost 0 bases, leaving 2 bases of the junction unmatched. CDR3 size: 15 residues. Looked up from germline, CDR1 is SGHRS and CDR2 is YFSETQ.

This clone was seen more than once but under ten times. The CDR3 here is CASSRTQGPNYGYTF. The DNA for the CDR3 is TGTGCCAGCAGTAGGACACAGGGACCTAACTATGGCTACACCTTC. The chain uses TRBV27 and TRBJ1-2; D possibly corresponds to TRBD1 (6 bases). The CDR3 spans 15 residues. The germline V gene encodes CDR1 MNHEY and CDR2 SMNVEV (reference sequence). Trimming took 5 bases from V and 0 from J, leaving 13 bases between them.

Within the sample, this clone is medium-sized. The V gene is TRBV6-1, the J gene TRBJ1-3, with TRBD1 as a possible D gene (5 bases). V lost 3 bases and J 4 bases, leaving 13 bases between the germline ends. Germline values: CDR1 MNHNS, CDR2 SASEGT. CDR3 length: 15 amino acids. The CDR3 here is CASSDSFWGGNTIYF. CDR3 coding DNA: TGTGCCAGCAGTGACAGCTTCTGGGGCGGAAACACCATATATTTT.